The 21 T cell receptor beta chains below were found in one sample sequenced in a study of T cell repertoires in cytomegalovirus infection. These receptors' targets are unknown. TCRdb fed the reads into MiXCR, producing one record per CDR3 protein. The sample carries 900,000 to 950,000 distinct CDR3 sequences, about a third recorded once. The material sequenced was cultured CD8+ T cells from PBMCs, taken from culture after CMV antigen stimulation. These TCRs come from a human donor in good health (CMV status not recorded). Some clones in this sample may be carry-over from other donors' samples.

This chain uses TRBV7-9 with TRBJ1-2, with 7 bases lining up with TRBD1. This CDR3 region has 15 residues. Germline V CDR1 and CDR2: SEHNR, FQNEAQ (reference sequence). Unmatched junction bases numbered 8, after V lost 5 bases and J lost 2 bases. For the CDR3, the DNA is TGTGCCAGCAGCGATCGGCCGGGACAGAACTATGGCTACACCTTC. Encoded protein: CASSDRPGQNYGYTF.

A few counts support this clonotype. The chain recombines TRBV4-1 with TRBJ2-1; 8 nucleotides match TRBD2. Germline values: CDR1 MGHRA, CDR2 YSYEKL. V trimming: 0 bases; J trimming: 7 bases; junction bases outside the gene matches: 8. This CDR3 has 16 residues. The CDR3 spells CASSQDHGGAGNEQFF. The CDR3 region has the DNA TGCGCCAGCAGCCAAGATCACGGGGGGGCCGGGAATGAGCAGTTCTTC.

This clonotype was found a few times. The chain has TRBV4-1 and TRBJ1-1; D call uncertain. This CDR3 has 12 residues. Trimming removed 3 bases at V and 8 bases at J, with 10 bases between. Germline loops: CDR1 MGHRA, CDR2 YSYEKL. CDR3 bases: TGCGCCAGCAGCCACCCCCCCACAGAAGCTTTCTTT. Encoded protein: CASSHPPTEAFF.

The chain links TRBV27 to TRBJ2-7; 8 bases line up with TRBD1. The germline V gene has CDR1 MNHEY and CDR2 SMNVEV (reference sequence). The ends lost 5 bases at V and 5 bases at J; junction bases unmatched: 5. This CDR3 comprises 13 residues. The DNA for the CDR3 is TGTGCCAGCAGTATCGACAGGGGTCACGAGCAGTACGTC. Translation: CASSIDRGHEQYV.

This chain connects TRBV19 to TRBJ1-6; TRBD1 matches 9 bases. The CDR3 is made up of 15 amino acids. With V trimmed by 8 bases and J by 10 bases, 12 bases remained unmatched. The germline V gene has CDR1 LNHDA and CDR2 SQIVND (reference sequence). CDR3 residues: CASANLRDRASPLHF. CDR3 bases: TGTGCCAGTGCGAACCTCCGGGACAGGGCCTCACCCCTCCACTTT.

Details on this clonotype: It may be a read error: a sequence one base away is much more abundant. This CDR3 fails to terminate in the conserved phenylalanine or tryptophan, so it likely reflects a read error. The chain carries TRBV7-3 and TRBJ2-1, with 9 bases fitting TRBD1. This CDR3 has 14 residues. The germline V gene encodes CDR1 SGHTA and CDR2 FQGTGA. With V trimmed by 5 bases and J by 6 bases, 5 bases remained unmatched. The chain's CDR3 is CASSTGTGINEQFS. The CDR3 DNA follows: TGTGCCAGCAGCACTGGGACAGGGATCAATGAGCAGTTCTCC.

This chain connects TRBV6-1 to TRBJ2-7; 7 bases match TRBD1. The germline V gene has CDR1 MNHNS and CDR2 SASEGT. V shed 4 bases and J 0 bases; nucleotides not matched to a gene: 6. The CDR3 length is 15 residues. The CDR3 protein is CASSVWTGTSYEQYF. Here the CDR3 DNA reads TGTGCCAGCAGTGTTTGGACAGGAACCTCCTACGAGCAGTACTTC.

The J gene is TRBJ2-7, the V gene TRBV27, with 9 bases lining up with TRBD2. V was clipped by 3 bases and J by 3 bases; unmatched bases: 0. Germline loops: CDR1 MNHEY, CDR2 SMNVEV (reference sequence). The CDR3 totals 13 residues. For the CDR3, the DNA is TGTGCCAGCAGTTTGACTAGCGGCTACGAGCAGTACTTC. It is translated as CASSLTSGYEQYF.

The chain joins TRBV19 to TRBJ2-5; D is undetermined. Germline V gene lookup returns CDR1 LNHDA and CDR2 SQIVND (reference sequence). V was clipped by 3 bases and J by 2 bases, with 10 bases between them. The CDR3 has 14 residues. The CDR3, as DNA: TGTGCCAGTAGTATCTCGTTGGCACAAGAGACCCAGTACTTC. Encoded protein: CASSISLAQETQYF.

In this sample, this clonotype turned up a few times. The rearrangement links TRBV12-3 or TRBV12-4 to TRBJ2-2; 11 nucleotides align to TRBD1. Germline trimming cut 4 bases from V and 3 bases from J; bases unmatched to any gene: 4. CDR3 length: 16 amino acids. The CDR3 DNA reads TGTGCCAGCAGTTCGTGGACAGGGGGCTACACCGGGGAGCTGTTTTTT. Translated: CASSSWTGGYTGELFF.

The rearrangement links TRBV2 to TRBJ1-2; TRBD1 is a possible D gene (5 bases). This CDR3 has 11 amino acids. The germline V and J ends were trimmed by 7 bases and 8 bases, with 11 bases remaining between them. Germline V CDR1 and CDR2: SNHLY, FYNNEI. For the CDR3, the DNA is TGTGCCAGCAAGGGGCGTTGGGGCTACACCTTC. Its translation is CASKGRWGYTF.

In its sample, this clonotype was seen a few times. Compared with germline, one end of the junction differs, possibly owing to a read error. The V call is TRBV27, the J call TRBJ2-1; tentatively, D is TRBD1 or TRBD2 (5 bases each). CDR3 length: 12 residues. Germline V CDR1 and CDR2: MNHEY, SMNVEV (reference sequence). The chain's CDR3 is CASSLSWDRQFF. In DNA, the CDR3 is TGTGCCAGCAGTCTATCATGGGACCGGCAGTTCTTC.

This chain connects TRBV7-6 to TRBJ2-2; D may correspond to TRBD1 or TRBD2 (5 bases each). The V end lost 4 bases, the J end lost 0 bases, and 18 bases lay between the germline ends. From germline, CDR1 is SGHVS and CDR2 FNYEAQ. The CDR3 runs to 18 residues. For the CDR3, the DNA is TGTGCCAGCAGCTCTCCGGGGCCCCCTACCGCGAACACCGGGGAGCTGTTTTTT. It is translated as CASSSPGPPTANTGELFF. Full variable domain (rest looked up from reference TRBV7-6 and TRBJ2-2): GAGVSQSPRYKVTKRGQDVALRCDPISGHVSLYWYRQALGQGPEFLTYFNYEAQQDKSGLPNDRFSAERPEGSISTLTIQRTEQRDSAMYRCASSSPGPPTANTGELFFGEGSRLTVL.

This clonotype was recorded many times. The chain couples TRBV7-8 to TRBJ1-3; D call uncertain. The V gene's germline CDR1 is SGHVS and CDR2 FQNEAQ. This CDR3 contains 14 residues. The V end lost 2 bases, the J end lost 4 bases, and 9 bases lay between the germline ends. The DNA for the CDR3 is TGTGCCAGCAGCTTAATGGGGTCCGGAAACACCATATATTTT. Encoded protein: CASSLMGSGNTIYF.

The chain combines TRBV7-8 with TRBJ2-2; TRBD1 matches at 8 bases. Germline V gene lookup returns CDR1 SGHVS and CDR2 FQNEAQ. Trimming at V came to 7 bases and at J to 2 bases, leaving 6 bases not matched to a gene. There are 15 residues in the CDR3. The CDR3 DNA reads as TGTGCCAGCAATTCCGGGACAGGCAACACCGGGGAGCTGTTTTTT. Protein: CASNSGTGNTGELFF.

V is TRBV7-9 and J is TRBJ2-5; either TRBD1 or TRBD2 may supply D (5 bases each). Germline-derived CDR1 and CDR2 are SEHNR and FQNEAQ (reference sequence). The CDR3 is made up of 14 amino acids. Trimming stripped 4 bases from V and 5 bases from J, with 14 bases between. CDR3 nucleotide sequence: TGTGCCAGCAGCTCCCAGGGAGTAGTGGAGACCCAGTACTTC. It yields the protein CASSSQGVVETQYF.

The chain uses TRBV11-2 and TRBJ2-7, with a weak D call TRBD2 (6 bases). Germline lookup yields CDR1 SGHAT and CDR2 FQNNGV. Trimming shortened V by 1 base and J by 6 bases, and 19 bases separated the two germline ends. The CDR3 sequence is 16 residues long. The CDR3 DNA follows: TGTGCCAGCAGCTTAGGGGCCGGGACTCCATTAAGCGAGCAGTACTTC. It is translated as CASSLGAGTPLSEQYF.

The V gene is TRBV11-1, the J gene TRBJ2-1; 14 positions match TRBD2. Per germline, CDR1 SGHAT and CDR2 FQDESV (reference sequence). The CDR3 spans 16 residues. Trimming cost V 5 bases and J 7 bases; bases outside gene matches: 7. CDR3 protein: CASSLPTSGGGNEQFF. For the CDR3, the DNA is TGTGCCAGCAGCCTACCGACTAGCGGGGGGGGAAATGAGCAGTTCTTC.

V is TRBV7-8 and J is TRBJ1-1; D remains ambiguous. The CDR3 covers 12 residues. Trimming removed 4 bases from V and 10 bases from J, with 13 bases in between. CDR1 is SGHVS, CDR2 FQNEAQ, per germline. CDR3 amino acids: CASSSQVPLAFF. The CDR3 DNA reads TGTGCCAGCAGCTCGCAGGTACCTCTAGCTTTCTTT.

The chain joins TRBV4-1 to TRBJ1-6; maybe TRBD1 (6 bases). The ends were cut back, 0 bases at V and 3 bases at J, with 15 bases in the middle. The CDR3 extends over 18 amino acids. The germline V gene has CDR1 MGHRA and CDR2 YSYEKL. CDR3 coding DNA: TGCGCCAGCAGCCAAGAATTGAGGACAGAATACTATAATTCACCCCTCCACTTT. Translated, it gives CASSQELRTEYYNSPLHF.

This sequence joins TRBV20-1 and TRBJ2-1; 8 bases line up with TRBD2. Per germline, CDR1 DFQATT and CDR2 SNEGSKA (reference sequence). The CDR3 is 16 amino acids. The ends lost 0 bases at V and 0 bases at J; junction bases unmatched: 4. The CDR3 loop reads CSARDTGGDSYNEQFF. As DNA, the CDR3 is TGCAGTGCTAGAGATACCGGGGGGGACTCCTACAATGAGCAGTTCTTC.